This T cell receptor beta chain was sequenced in a study of cytomegalovirus exposure and HLA in healthy donors. CDR3 size: 15 residues. The germline V gene encodes CDR1 SGHTA and CDR2 FQGNSA. The V end lost 1 base, the J end lost 0 bases, and 6 bases lay between the germline ends. Overall study results and limits: An Asian-associated ancestry cluster reportedly showed fewer N-insertions than the approximately 600-donor mean in a later analysis. Earlier analysis looked at TCR beta V segments, and most were productive about 87% or about 30% of the time. In a later analysis, the majority of CMV-associated beta chains seemingly showed HLA restriction.

The PCR had 60 Vbeta and 13 Jbeta primers. The assay was immunoSEQ multiplex PCR, and TCRdb's table has in-frame clones only and misses some. The data contain 150,000 to 250,000 clones, about 82% of them singletons. About this clone: Its specificity is not known.

The source is a woman aged 50 to 60 in good health and CMV-seronegative. The sample comprised PBMCs. The rearrangement uses TRBV7-2 and TRBJ2-2, with a tentative D call TRBD1 (6 bases). The CDR3 loop reads CASSLGTANTGELFF. In DNA form, the CDR3 reads TGTGCCAGCAGCTTAGGGACAGCGAACACCGGGGAGCTGTTTTTT.